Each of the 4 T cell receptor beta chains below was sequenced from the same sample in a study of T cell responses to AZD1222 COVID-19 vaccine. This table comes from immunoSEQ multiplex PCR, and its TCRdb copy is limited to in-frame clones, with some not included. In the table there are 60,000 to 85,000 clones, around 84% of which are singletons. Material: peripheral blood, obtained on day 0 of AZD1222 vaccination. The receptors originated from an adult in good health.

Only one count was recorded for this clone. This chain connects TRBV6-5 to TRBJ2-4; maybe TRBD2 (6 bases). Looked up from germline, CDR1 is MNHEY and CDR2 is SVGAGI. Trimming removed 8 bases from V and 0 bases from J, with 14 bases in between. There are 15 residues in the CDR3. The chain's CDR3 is CASGRDLLAKNIQYF. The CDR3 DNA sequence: TGTGCCAGCGGGCGGGACCTTCTAGCCAAAAACATTCAGTACTTC.

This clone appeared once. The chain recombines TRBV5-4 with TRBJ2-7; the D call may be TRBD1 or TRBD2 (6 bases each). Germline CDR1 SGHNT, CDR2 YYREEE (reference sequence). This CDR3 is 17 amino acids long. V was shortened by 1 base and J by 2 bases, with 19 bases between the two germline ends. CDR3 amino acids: CASSLFLGGLDAYEQYF. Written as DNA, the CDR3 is TGTGCCAGCAGCTTGTTTCTAGGGGGACTTGACGCCTACGAGCAGTACTTC.

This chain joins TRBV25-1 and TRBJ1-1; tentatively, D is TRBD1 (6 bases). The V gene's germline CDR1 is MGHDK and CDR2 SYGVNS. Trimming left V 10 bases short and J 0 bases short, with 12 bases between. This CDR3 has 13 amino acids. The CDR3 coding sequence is TGTGCCACCAGGACAGAGATGAACACTGAAGCTTTCTTT. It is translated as CATRTEMNTEAFF.

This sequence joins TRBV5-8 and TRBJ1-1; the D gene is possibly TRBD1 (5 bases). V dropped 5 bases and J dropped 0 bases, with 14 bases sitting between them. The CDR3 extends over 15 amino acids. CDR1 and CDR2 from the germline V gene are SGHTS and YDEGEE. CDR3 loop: CASRTKAGVNTEAFF. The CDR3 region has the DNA TGTGCCAGCAGGACGAAGGCGGGGGTGAACACTGAAGCTTTCTTT. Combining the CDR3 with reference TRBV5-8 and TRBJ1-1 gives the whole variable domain EAGVTQSPTHLIKTRGQQATLRCSPISGHTSVYWYQQALGLGLQFLLWYDEGEERNRGNFPPRFSGRQFPNYSSELNVNALELEDSALYLCASRTKAGVNTEAFFGQGTRLTVV.